A selection of T cell receptor beta chains follows, all from one sample in a study of shared clonotypes between healthy human individuals. TCRdb's table, derived via immunoSEQ multiplex PCR, lists solely in-frame clones and lacks some. The table shows around 550,000 clones, with 85% to 95% occurring only once. The sample consisted of naive CD8+ T cells sorted from blood. These receptors were collected from a young woman in good health. CDR3s include the opening cysteine and the closing phenylalanine or tryptophan. A D gene is named only where the DNA matches it firmly.

cdr3_length v_call d_call cdr3_aa
15 TRBV28 - CASTPYSVTGETQYF
15 TRBV27 - CASSSTGTGANVLTF
17 TRBV15 - CATSRVARSSSTDTQYF
16 TRBV13 TRBD2 CASSPGDYQTYNEQFF
14 TRBV6-5 - CASSYSGTGDEQYF
11 TRBV4-1 - CASSQVSEQFF
19 TRBV2 - CASSEAGPHSPVSNQPQHF
13 TRBV7-9 - CASSPPTTETQYF
14 TRBV10-3 - CAISTGTYFYEQYF
15 TRBV19 TRBD1 CASSRRTGINEKLFF
16 TRBV15 TRBD1 CATSREGQGAIGELFF
15 TRBV27 TRBD1 CASSLTGGFYNEQFF
15 TRBV6-6 TRBD2 CASSYAAGEGYEQFF
18 TRBV27 TRBD2 CASSPWTSGRARTGELFF
16 TRBV6-5 - CASSYSPSPRPGELFF
16 TRBV6-6 TRBD1 CASSYFSLGTDYGYTF
15 TRBV19 - CASSIWAGSLREQYF
14 TRBV28 - CASSLSAGPDTQYF
14 TRBV5-1 - CASSLGQGNEKLFF
14 TRBV11-2 TRBD1 CASSLNRGDYGYTF
16 TRBV5-4 TRBD2 CASSRSLAGVSYEQYF
14 TRBV15 - CATSRRAAVNEQFF
17 TRBV14 - CASSQDLQQGLQETQYF
14 TRBV27 - CASGMRGAGNTIYF
13 TRBV28 - CASSSDPQGGYTF
14 TRBV28 - CASSQQGVGQPQHF
12 TRBV30 TRBD2 CAWSPAGGEQFF
12 TRBV13 - CASGHSTGELFF
15 TRBV7-3 - CASSLNSGAGNTIYF
15 TRBV11-3 - CASSLWVGSHNEQFF
16 TRBV27 TRBD1 CASSLSAGTGNDEQYF
13 TRBV4-1 - CASSQAYSEKLFF
16 TRBV5-5 - CASSWTWAGPNDEQFF
15 TRBV7-2 - CASSLAGSSYNEQFF
12 TRBV11-2 - CASSFRSYEQYF
15 TRBV5-5 TRBD2 CASSLGTSSSDTQYF
16 TRBV7-9 TRBD2 CASSSRLAGDTDTQYF
17 TRBV9 TRBD1 CASSGPGQPSGANVLTF
15 TRBV27 - CASSLSNTNTGELFF
13 TRBV2 - CAQRGGGDTEAFF
19 TRBV27 - CASSLSGLLTPTGANVLTF
12 TRBV29-1 - CSVGVGLGELFF
16 TRBV13 - CASSLGGSSGANVLTF
13 TRBV7-9 - CASSLISPYEQYF
16 TRBV15 TRBD2 CATSGGLAGGGTEQYF
13 TRBV7-4 - CASSLYSGNTIYF
13 TRBV27 - CASSFSGGTEAFF
14 TRBV5-6 TRBD1 CASSPTQGLYEQYF
12 TRBV11-2 - CASSASSREQYF
11 TRBV2 - CASSEDYGYTF
14 TRBV28 TRBD2 CASQLAASGETQYF
14 TRBV6-5 - CASSFRQDNEKLFF
15 TRBV11-2 - CASSLDTAGNQPQHF
15 TRBV7-9 TRBD2 CASSPGRSSTDTQYF
15 TRBV19 - CASSSRRRGNQPQHF
13 TRBV19 - CASSVTVAYEQYF
17 TRBV5-6 - CASSRRQVLLVYNEQFF